This T cell receptor (beta chain) was found in a study of T cell responses to AZD1222 COVID-19 vaccine. Some clones are missing from TCRdb's copy, which holds only in-frame ones; the method was immunoSEQ multiplex PCR. Among under 150,000 clones listed, about 93% were seen once. The V segment lost 0 bases and the J segment 4 bases; nucleotides outside the gene matches: 6. This CDR3 is 15 amino acids long. Germline CDR1 LGHNA, CDR2 YNFKEQ. The V gene is TRBV4-2, the J gene TRBJ2-7; 7 bases match TRBD1. Source: peripheral blood, taken on day 0 of MenACWY control vaccination. The receptor was isolated from an adult in good health. CDR3 sequence reads: CASSQDGTAGYEQYF. CDR3 DNA: TGTGCCAGCAGCCAAGATGGGACAGCTGGTTACGAGCAGTACTTC.